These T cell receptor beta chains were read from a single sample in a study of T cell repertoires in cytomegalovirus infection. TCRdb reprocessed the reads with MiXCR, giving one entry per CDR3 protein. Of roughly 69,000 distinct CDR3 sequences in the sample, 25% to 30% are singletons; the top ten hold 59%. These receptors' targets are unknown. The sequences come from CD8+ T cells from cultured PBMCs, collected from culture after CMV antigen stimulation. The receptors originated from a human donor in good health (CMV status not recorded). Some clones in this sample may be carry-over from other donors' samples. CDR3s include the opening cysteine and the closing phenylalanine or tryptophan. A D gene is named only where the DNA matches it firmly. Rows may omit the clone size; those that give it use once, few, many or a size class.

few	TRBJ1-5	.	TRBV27	TGTGCCAGCAGTGCGCGACAAAATCAGCCCCAGCATTTT	CASSARQNQPQHF
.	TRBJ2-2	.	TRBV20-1	TGCAGTGCTAAGGGGAGGAACACCGGGGAGCTGTTTTTT	CSAKGRNTGELFF
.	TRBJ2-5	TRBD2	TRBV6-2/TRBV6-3	TGTGCCAGCAGCCCCCCCAACGGACTAGCGGAACAAGAGACCCAGTACTTC	CASSPPNGLAEQETQYF
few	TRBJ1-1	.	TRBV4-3	TGCGCCAGCAGCCAAGATCTGAGGGGGGGTGAAGCTTTCTTT	CASSQDLRGGEAFF
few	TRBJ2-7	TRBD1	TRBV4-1	TGCGCCAGCAGCGCGGACAGGAGTGATCTCTACGAGCAGTACTTC	CASSADRSDLYEQYF
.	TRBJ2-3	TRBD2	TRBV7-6	TGTGCCAGCAGCGCGCTAGCGGGAGGCACAGATACGCAGTATTTT	CASSALAGGTDTQYF
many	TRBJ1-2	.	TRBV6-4	TGTGCCAGCAGTGACTTCTCACAGGGCACCTACACCTTC	CASSDFSQGTYTF
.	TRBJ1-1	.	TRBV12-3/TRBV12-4	TGTGCCAGCAGTCCCGGGACACCCGTGAGAGCTTTCTTT	CASSPGTPVRAFF
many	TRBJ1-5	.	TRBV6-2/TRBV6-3	TGTGCCAGCAGTTATAGGGACAATCAGCCCCAGCATTTT	CASSYRDNQPQHF
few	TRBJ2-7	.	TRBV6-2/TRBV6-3	TGTGCCAGCAGTTACGTTGGGGTACTTCTCTACGAGCAGTACTTC	CASSYVGVLLYEQYF
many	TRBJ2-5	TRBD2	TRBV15	TGTGCCACCAGCAGAGATTCCCGTTGGACTAGCGGGGGGAGAAACCAAGAGACCCAGTACTTC	CATSRDSRWTSGGRNQETQYF
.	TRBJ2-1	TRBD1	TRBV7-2	TGTGCCAGCAGCCCCGACAGGGGGGCTTACAATGAGCAGTTCTTC	CASSPDRGAYNEQFF
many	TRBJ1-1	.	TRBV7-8	TGTGCCAGCAGCCGACGGGCTACCTTGACTGAAGCTTTCTTT	CASSRRATLTEAFF
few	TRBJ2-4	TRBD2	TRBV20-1	TGCAGTGCAAGGACTAGCGGGGATCTAAACATTCAGTACTTC	CSARTSGDLNIQYF
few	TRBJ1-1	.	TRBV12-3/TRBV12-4	TGTGCCAGCAGTTTAATAAGGGAGAACACTGAAGCTTTCTTT	CASSLIRENTEAFF
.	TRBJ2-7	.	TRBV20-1	TGCAGTGCTAGGGGGCCCGCCAACGAGCAGTACTTC	CSARGPANEQYF
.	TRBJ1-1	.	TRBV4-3	TGCGCCAGCAGCCAAGGGTCGGACACTGAAGCTTTCTTT	CASSQGSDTEAFF
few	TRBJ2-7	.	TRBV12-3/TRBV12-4	TGTGCCAGCAGTTTCGATGGCTTCACTGGTGAGCAGTACTTC	CASSFDGFTGEQYF
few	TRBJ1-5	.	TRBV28	TGTGCCAGCAGTTTAGGGTCACTCAATCAGCCCCAGCATTTT	CASSLGSLNQPQHF
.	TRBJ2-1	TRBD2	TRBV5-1	TGCGCCAGCAGCTTGGGGGGACTAGCGAAATACAATGAGCAGTTCTTC	CASSLGGLAKYNEQFF
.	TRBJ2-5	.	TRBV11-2	TGTGCCAGCAGCTTAGTACAGTCGGAGGCCCAGTACTTC	CASSLVQSEAQYF
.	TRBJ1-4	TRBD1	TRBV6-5	TGTGCCAGCAGTTACTACGGGACCTCAGGGGGTAATGAAAAACTGTTTTTT	CASSYYGTSGGNEKLFF
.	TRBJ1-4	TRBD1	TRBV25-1	TGTGCCAGCAGAGAACAGACAGGGGGCAGATCTAATGAAAAACTGTTTTTT	CASREQTGGRSNEKLFF
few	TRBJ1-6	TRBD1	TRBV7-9	TGTGCCAGCCGCCCTGGGCCCGGGACAGGGGGTTCGAATTCACCCCTCCACTTT	CASRPGPGTGGSNSPLHF
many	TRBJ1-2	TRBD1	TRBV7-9	TGTGCCAGCAGCGACTGGGACAGGGGGACGAAAGGCTACACCTTC	CASSDWDRGTKGYTF
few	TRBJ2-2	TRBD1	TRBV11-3	TGTGCCAGCAGCCCCCGGACAGGCTCCACCGGGGAGCTGTTTTTT	CASSPRTGSTGELFF
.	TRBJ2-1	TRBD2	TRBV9	TGTGCCAGCAGCGCAACCGGGACTAGCGGGGGGACTGCCTACAATGAGCAGTTCTTC	CASSATGTSGGTAYNEQFF
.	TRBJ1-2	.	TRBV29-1	TGCAGCGTTCCGCTTACGGGAGGGTCGGATGGCTACACCTTC	CSVPLTGGSDGYTF
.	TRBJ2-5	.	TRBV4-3	TGCGCCAGCAGCCAACACGCGGAGCCGGGGGAGACCCAGTACTTC	CASSQHAEPGETQYF
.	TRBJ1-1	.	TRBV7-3	TGTGCCAGCAGCTATATGGGGTGGACTGAAGCTTTCTTT	CASSYMGWTEAFF
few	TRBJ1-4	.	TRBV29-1	TGCAGCGTTCGAGAGGGGAGAGGGGCAACTAATGAAAAACTGTTTTTT	CSVREGRGATNEKLFF
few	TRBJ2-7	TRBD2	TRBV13	TGTGCCAGCAGCTTAAAAACTAGCGGGAGAAGTTACGAGCAGTACTTC	CASSLKTSGRSYEQYF
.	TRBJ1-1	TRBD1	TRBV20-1	TGCAGTGCTAGGGCTCGGACAGGGAAAAACACTGAAGCTTTCTTT	CSARARTGKNTEAFF
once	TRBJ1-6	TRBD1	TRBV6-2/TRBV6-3	TGTGCCAGCCTTCAACCCGGGACAGTCAATTCACCCCTCCACTTT	CASLQPGTVNSPLHF
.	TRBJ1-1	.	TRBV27	TGTGCCAGCAGTTTATCTTGGGGGGAGGCGAACACTGAAGCTTTCTTT	CASSLSWGEANTEAFF
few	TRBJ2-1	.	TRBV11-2	TGTGCCAGCAGCTTTCATGAGCAGTTCTTC	CASSFHEQFF
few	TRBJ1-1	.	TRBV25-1	TGTGCCAGCAGTGAATTCCCCGGGAAGAACACTGAAGCTTTCTTT	CASSEFPGKNTEAFF
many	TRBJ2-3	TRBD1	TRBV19	TGTGCCAGTAGTATAAGGGGGGGACAGGGGAGCACAGATACGCAGTATTTT	CASSIRGGQGSTDTQYF
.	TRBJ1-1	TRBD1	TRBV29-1	TGCAGCGCCACATTGGGACAGGGTAGAACTGAAGCTTTCTTT	CSATLGQGRTEAFF
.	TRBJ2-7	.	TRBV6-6	TGTGCCAGCAGTTACACTCGGGCTCCCAGCTCCTACGAGCAGTACTTC	CASSYTRAPSSYEQYF
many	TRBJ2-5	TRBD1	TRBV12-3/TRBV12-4	TGTGCCAGCAGTTTGACAGGGAATGGGGAGACCCAGTACTTC	CASSLTGNGETQYF
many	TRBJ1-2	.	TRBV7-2	TGTGCCAGCAGTCAGAAAAGGGGACCCGATGGCTACACCTTC	CASSQKRGPDGYTF
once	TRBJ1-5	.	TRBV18	TGTGCCAGCTCACCCCTGGGTCCCAATCAGCCCCAGCATTTT	CASSPLGPNQPQHF
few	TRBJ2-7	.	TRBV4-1	TGCGCCAGCAGCCAAGAGGGGGCCTACGAGCAGTACTTC	CASSQEGAYEQYF
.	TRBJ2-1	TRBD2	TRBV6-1	TGTGCCAGCAGTAGCGGGGGGGCAGAAGAGCAGTTCTTC	CASSSGGAEEQFF
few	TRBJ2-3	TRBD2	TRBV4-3	TGCGCCAGCAGCCAAGATCATGAGGCTAGCGGGATTACGCAGTATTTT	CASSQDHEASGITQYF
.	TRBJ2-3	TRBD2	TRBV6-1	TGTGCCAGCAGTGACTACATGACTAGCGGGAGAGGCGATACGCAGTATTTT	CASSDYMTSGRGDTQYF
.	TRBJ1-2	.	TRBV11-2	TGTGCCAGCAGCTTTTCCGGGAGCTATGGCTACACCTTC	CASSFSGSYGYTF
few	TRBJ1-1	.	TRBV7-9	TGTGCCAGCAGCTTAGATTTGACAGCGAACACTGAAGCTTTCTTT	CASSLDLTANTEAFF
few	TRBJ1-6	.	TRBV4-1	TGCGCCAGCAGCCAAGAGGAGGGGACGAATTCACCCCTCCACTTT	CASSQEEGTNSPLHF
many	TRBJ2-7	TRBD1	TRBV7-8	TGTGCCAGCAGCAAAGACCCGGGACAGGGGGGCTACGAGCAGTACTTC	CASSKDPGQGGYEQYF
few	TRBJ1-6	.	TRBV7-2	TGTGCCAGCAGCCCTGAGACAGGATTCAATTCACCCCTCCACTTT	CASSPETGFNSPLHF
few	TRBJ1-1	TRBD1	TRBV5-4	TGTGCCAGCAGCGACAGGGTAACTGAAGCTTTCTTT	CASSDRVTEAFF
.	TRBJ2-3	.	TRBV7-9	TGTGCCATATGGTTCTCGGTAGATACGCAGTATTTT	CAIWFSVDTQYF
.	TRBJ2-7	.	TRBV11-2	TGTGCCAGCAGCTCCGTAGCTAACCTCTACGAGCAGTACTTC	CASSSVANLYEQYF
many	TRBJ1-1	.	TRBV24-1	TGTGCCACCAGTGATGACTTGGACACGGAAGCTTTCTTT	CATSDDLDTEAFF
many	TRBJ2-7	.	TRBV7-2	TGTGCCAGCAGCCCACGGATGTGGAGGGCCTACGAGCAGTACTTC	CASSPRMWRAYEQYF
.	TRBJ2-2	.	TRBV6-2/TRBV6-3	TGTGCCAGCAACCTACCGGGGGGCCTCCTCACCGGGGAGCTGTTTTTT	CASNLPGGLLTGELFF